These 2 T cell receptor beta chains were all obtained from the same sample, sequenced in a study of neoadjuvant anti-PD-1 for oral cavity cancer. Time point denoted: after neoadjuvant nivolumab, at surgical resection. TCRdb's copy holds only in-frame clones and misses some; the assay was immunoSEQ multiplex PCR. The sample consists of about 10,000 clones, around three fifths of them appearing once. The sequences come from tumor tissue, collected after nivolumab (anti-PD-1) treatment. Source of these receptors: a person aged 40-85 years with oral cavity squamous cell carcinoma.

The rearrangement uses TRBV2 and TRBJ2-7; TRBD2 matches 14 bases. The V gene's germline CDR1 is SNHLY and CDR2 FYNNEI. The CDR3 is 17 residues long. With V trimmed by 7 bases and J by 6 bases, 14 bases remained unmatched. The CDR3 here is CASTRGLAGGPQGEQYF. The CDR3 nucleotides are TGTGCCAGCACTCGCGGACTAGCGGGGGGTCCCCAGGGCGAGCAGTACTTC.

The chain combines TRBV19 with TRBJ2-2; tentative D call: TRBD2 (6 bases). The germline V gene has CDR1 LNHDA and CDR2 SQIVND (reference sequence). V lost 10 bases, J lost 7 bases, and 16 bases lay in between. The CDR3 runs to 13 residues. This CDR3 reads CATPGDNVGELFF. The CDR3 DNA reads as TGTGCCACACCGGGAGATAATGTCGGGGAGCTGTTTTTT.